This entry features one TCR beta chain sequence. Its antigen is as yet unknown. These data come from a study of cytomegalovirus exposure and HLA in healthy donors. Study-wide findings and caveats: There were reportedly fewer N-insertions in an Asian-associated ancestry cluster than the roughly 670-donor mean, in a later analysis. The authors later found TCR association rates varying by HLA locus, with DRB1 most and HLA-C fewest.

CDR3 length equals 17 residues. The ends lost 5 bases at V and 4 bases at J; junction bases unmatched: 13. Per the germline V gene, CDR1 is LNHDA and CDR2 is SQIVND (reference sequence). Primers included in the PCR were 60 Vbeta and 13 Jbeta primers. Profiling relied on immunoSEQ multiplex PCR, and the TCRdb table lists in-frame clones only, not all of them. The sample has 100,000 to 150,000 clones. The chain links TRBV19 to TRBJ2-3; the match to TRBD1 covers 9 bases. The source is a man aged 18 to 30 in good health and CMV-seronegative. The sequenced sample consisted of PBMCs. In DNA form, the CDR3 reads TGTGCCAGTAGTCCACTCCCGGGACAGGGATCGTCAGATACGCAGTATTTT. Its protein product is CASSPLPGQGSSDTQYF. Full variable domain (remainder filled in from reference TRBV19 and TRBJ2-3): DGGITQSPKYLFRKEGQNVTLSCEQNLNHDAMYWYRQDPGQGLRLIYYSQIVNDFQKGDIAEGYSVSREKKESFPLTVTSAQKNPTAFYLCASSPLPGQGSSDTQYFGPGTRLTVL.